A selection of T cell receptor beta chains follows, all from one sample in a study of Tregs in tolerant kidney transplant recipients. Here immunoSEQ multiplex PCR was the method, and the copy in TCRdb shows in-frame clones only, minus some. Of under 100,000 clones in the sample, just over 90% were seen once. Sequencing was done on a sample of CD8+ T cells from blood. The receptors derive from a human donor in good health. Both conserved end residues are part of each CDR3. Fields, in order: D gene, CDR3 length, clone size, V gene, J gene, CDR3 protein, CDR3 DNA. A D gene is named only where the DNA matches it firmly. Not all rows give a size; the values are once, few, many and, for expanded clones, a class.

d_call: NA; cdr3_length: 11; clone_size: NA; v_call: TRBV9; j_call: TRBJ1-2; cdr3_aa: CASLTAGGYTF; cdr3_nt: TGTGCCAGCCTGACTGCGGGTGGCTACACCTTC
d_call: NA; cdr3_length: 19; clone_size: NA; v_call: TRBV21-1; j_call: TRBJ1-1; cdr3_aa: CASSKTPGQKRAGGSEAFF; cdr3_nt: TGTGCCAGCAGCAAAACCCCAGGGCAGAAAAGGGCCGGGGGTTCTGAAGCTTTCTTT
d_call: NA; cdr3_length: 14; clone_size: NA; v_call: TRBV7-6; j_call: TRBJ2-1; cdr3_aa: CASTPEADNNEQFF; cdr3_nt: TGTGCCAGCACCCCCGAGGCAGATAACAATGAGCAGTTCTTC
d_call: TRBD2; cdr3_length: 18; clone_size: NA; v_call: TRBV7-8; j_call: TRBJ2-1; cdr3_aa: CASSFPSGGEQSYNEQFF; cdr3_nt: TGTGCCAGCAGCTTCCCTAGCGGGGGGGAACAATCGTACAATGAGCAGTTCTTC
d_call: TRBD2; cdr3_length: 18; clone_size: NA; v_call: TRBV13; j_call: TRBJ2-7; cdr3_aa: CASSSWTSGGHGGNEQYF; cdr3_nt: TGTGCCAGCAGCTCTTGGACTAGCGGGGGGCACGGGGGGAACGAGCAGTACTTC
d_call: TRBD1; cdr3_length: 15; clone_size: NA; v_call: TRBV11-2; j_call: TRBJ2-2; cdr3_aa: CASSLGTANTGELFF; cdr3_nt: TGTGCCAGCAGCCTCGGGACAGCGAACACCGGGGAGCTGTTTTTT
d_call: TRBD1; cdr3_length: 16; clone_size: NA; v_call: TRBV19; j_call: TRBJ2-3; cdr3_aa: CASSIGGTGDGDTQYF; cdr3_nt: TGTGCCAGTAGTATCGGCGGGACAGGGGATGGAGATACGCAGTATTTT
d_call: TRBD2; cdr3_length: 15; clone_size: NA; v_call: TRBV5-1; j_call: TRBJ2-7; cdr3_aa: CASSISGGSSYEQYF; cdr3_nt: TGCGCCAGCAGCATTAGCGGGGGTAGCTCCTACGAGCAGTACTTC
d_call: NA; cdr3_length: 13; clone_size: NA; v_call: TRBV6-1; j_call: TRBJ2-7; cdr3_aa: CASNDPGKYEQYF; cdr3_nt: TGTGCCAGCAATGACCCCGGGAAGTACGAGCAGTACTTC
d_call: TRBD2; cdr3_length: 15; clone_size: NA; v_call: TRBV5-6; j_call: TRBJ2-1; cdr3_aa: CASSLGGGYYNEQFF; cdr3_nt: TGTGCCAGCAGCTTGGGCGGGGGGTACTACAATGAGCAGTTCTTC
d_call: NA; cdr3_length: 15; clone_size: once; v_call: TRBV14; j_call: TRBJ1-1; cdr3_aa: CASSPWGRTGTEAFF; cdr3_nt: TGTGCCAGCAGCCCCTGGGGCCGAACGGGGACTGAAGCTTTCTTT
d_call: NA; cdr3_length: 15; clone_size: NA; v_call: TRBV25-1; j_call: TRBJ2-7; cdr3_aa: CASSEPLGGSHEQYF; cdr3_nt: TGTGCCAGCAGTGAACCTTTGGGGGGCTCCCACGAGCAGTACTTC
d_call: TRBD2; cdr3_length: 15; clone_size: NA; v_call: TRBV25-1; j_call: TRBJ2-7; cdr3_aa: CASSARLAGALQQYF; cdr3_nt: TGTGCCAGCAGTGCCAGACTAGCGGGAGCCCTGCAGCAGTACTTC
d_call: NA; cdr3_length: 12; clone_size: NA; v_call: TRBV2; j_call: TRBJ2-1; cdr3_aa: CASREDGLEQFF; cdr3_nt: TGTGCCAGCAGAGAGGACGGCCTAGAGCAGTTCTTC
d_call: TRBD1; cdr3_length: 16; clone_size: NA; v_call: TRBV6-5; j_call: TRBJ2-2; cdr3_aa: CASSSWTGGAIGELFF; cdr3_nt: TGTGCCAGCAGTTCCTGGACAGGGGGCGCAATCGGGGAGCTGTTTTTT
d_call: NA; cdr3_length: 14; clone_size: NA; v_call: TRBV13; j_call: TRBJ2-7; cdr3_aa: CASSLGSGQREQYF; cdr3_nt: TGTGCCAGCAGCTTAGGCTCGGGGCAGCGCGAGCAGTACTTC
d_call: NA; cdr3_length: 14; clone_size: NA; v_call: TRBV27; j_call: TRBJ2-3; cdr3_aa: CASSLARVTDTQYF; cdr3_nt: TGTGCCAGCAGTTTAGCCAGGGTCACAGATACGCAGTATTTT
d_call: NA; cdr3_length: 13; clone_size: NA; v_call: TRBV5-4; j_call: TRBJ2-7; cdr3_aa: CASSLGMDYEQYF; cdr3_nt: TGTGCCAGCAGCTTAGGAATGGACTACGAGCAGTACTTC
d_call: NA; cdr3_length: 13; clone_size: NA; v_call: TRBV6-5; j_call: TRBJ1-5; cdr3_aa: CASSVRENQPQHF; cdr3_nt: TGTGCCAGCAGTGTAAGGGAAAATCAGCCCCAGCATTTT
d_call: NA; cdr3_length: 18; clone_size: NA; v_call: TRBV15; j_call: TRBJ2-5; cdr3_aa: CATSRVTAGRGGQETQYF; cdr3_nt: TGTGCCACCAGCAGAGTTACAGCGGGAAGGGGGGGACAAGAGACCCAGTACTTC
d_call: TRBD1; cdr3_length: 15; clone_size: NA; v_call: TRBV10-3; j_call: TRBJ2-1; cdr3_aa: CAIGMVTGEQNEQFF; cdr3_nt: TGTGCCATCGGAATGGTAACAGGGGAACAGAATGAGCAGTTCTTC
d_call: NA; cdr3_length: 13; clone_size: few; v_call: TRBV5-1; j_call: TRBJ2-7; cdr3_aa: CASSLRSYYEQYF; cdr3_nt: TGCGCCAGCAGCTTGCGTTCATACTACGAGCAGTACTTC
d_call: TRBD1; cdr3_length: 14; clone_size: NA; v_call: TRBV2; j_call: TRBJ2-7; cdr3_aa: CASSYGTGPYEQYF; cdr3_nt: TGTGCCAGCAGTTATGGGACAGGACCCTACGAGCAGTACTTC
d_call: TRBD2; cdr3_length: 16; clone_size: NA; v_call: TRBV27; j_call: TRBJ2-7; cdr3_aa: CASSLLAGYKSYEQYF; cdr3_nt: TGTGCCAGCAGTTTACTAGCGGGATATAAGTCCTACGAGCAGTACTTC
d_call: NA; cdr3_length: 17; clone_size: once; v_call: TRBV19; j_call: TRBJ2-5; cdr3_aa: CASSSYTGTVWQETQYF; cdr3_nt: TGTGCCAGTAGTAGCTACACCGGGACCGTGTGGCAAGAGACCCAGTACTTC
d_call: TRBD2; cdr3_length: 15; clone_size: NA; v_call: TRBV7-9; j_call: TRBJ2-1; cdr3_aa: CASRDRSGGVNEQFF; cdr3_nt: TGTGCCAGCAGGGATCGTAGCGGGGGAGTGAATGAGCAGTTCTTC
d_call: NA; cdr3_length: 13; clone_size: NA; v_call: TRBV6-5; j_call: TRBJ2-1; cdr3_aa: CASSRWTGDEQFF; cdr3_nt: TGTGCCAGCAGCCGATGGACCGGCGATGAGCAGTTCTTC
d_call: NA; cdr3_length: 13; clone_size: NA; v_call: TRBV27; j_call: TRBJ2-7; cdr3_aa: CASRTAGSYEQYF; cdr3_nt: TGTGCCAGCAGGACGGCGGGGTCCTACGAGCAGTACTTC
d_call: NA; cdr3_length: 12; clone_size: NA; v_call: TRBV7-9; j_call: TRBJ2-1; cdr3_aa: CASSLGLDGQFF; cdr3_nt: TGTGCCAGCAGCTTAGGCCTAGATGGGCAGTTCTTC
d_call: NA; cdr3_length: 14; clone_size: NA; v_call: TRBV5-5; j_call: TRBJ1-1; cdr3_aa: CASRATGLNTEAFF; cdr3_nt: TGTGCCAGCAGAGCCACGGGACTGAACACTGAAGCTTTCTTT
d_call: TRBD1; cdr3_length: 16; clone_size: NA; v_call: TRBV27; j_call: TRBJ2-1; cdr3_aa: CASSFPGRQGAYEQFF; cdr3_nt: TGTGCCAGCAGTTTCCCAGGGAGACAGGGGGCGTATGAGCAGTTCTTC
d_call: NA; cdr3_length: 16; clone_size: NA; v_call: TRBV7-9; j_call: TRBJ1-2; cdr3_aa: CASSLPARDDNYGYTF; cdr3_nt: TGTGCCAGCAGCTTACCGGCCCGTGACGACAACTATGGCTACACCTTC
d_call: TRBD2; cdr3_length: 15; clone_size: NA; v_call: TRBV7-2; j_call: TRBJ2-5; cdr3_aa: CASSSRGGLQETQYF; cdr3_nt: TGTGCCAGCAGCTCCCGGGGGGGCCTCCAAGAGACCCAGTACTTC
d_call: TRBD2; cdr3_length: 14; clone_size: NA; v_call: TRBV2; j_call: TRBJ2-1; cdr3_aa: CASRTSGGTDEQFF; cdr3_nt: TGTGCCAGCAGGACTAGCGGGGGGACGGATGAGCAGTTCTTC
d_call: NA; cdr3_length: 16; clone_size: NA; v_call: TRBV11-2; j_call: TRBJ2-2; cdr3_aa: CASSLNDGLITGELFF; cdr3_nt: TGTGCCAGCAGCTTAAATGACGGACTAATCACCGGGGAGCTGTTTTTT
d_call: TRBD1; cdr3_length: 13; clone_size: NA; v_call: TRBV25-1; j_call: TRBJ1-1; cdr3_aa: CASSLDRGTEAFF; cdr3_nt: TGTGCCAGCAGCCTCGACAGGGGGACTGAAGCTTTCTTT
d_call: NA; cdr3_length: 13; clone_size: NA; v_call: TRBV9; j_call: TRBJ2-1; cdr3_aa: CASSVEGFNEQFF; cdr3_nt: TGTGCCAGCAGCGTAGAAGGATTCAATGAGCAGTTCTTC
d_call: NA; cdr3_length: 15; clone_size: NA; v_call: TRBV23-1; j_call: TRBJ2-5; cdr3_aa: CASSQREDSPGTQYF; cdr3_nt: TGCGCCAGCAGTCAAAGGGAGGACAGTCCGGGGACCCAGTACTTC